The T cell receptor beta chain described here comes from a study of blood T cell repertoires in COVID-19. Study details: Acute-phase and convalescent COVID-19 samples originated in the United States, Italy and Spain. From T cells, B-cell-depleted T cells, or PBMCs came the material, which was cDNA or gDNA.

The CDR3 loop spans 16 amino acids. V was clipped by 4 bases and J by 0 bases, with 15 bases between them. Germline V gene data show CDR1 as MDHEN and CDR2 as SYDVKM. Source study methods: By means of reference gene primer amplification, nucleated cell counts were estimated. The data were produced by immunoSEQ multiplex PCR, yet TCRdb's version contains in-frame clones alone and is incomplete. V and J calls plus clone size are reproduced from that table; the DNA served to infer D and trimming. Counted here are fewer than 200,000 clones, 74% occurring once; the ten biggest clones make up about 3%. V usage is TRBV28 and J usage is TRBJ2-5; a possible D gene is TRBD2 (5 bases). The sequenced sample was peripheral blood. This receptor was obtained from a woman of 80 years or more with acute or convalescent COVID-19. CDR3 region: CASSSPSGPNQETQYF. CDR3 coding DNA: TGTGCCAGCAGTTCTCCCAGCGGACCCAACCAAGAGACCCAGTACTTC.